A single sample gave rise to the 32 T cell receptor beta chains below, sequenced in a study of blood T cell repertoires in COVID-19. Method: immunoSEQ multiplex PCR; TCRdb's copy keeps in-frame clones and lacks some. The data contain around 84,000 clones, around three quarters of them singletons. The source material was peripheral blood. The receptors originated from a man between 50 and 59 years old with active or convalescent COVID-19.

The gene calls are TRBV7-9 and TRBJ2-1; a possible D gene is TRBD2 (5 bases). CDR3 length: 13 amino acids. Germline CDR1 is SEHNR and CDR2 is FQNEAQ (reference sequence). The germline V and J ends were trimmed by 7 bases and 9 bases, with 16 bases remaining between them. CDR3 sequence (DNA): TGTGCCAGCACCCTGGTGGAGCGGACTGAGCAGTTCTTC. It translates to CASTLVERTEQFF.

The chain links TRBV10-2 to TRBJ1-6; 7 nucleotides match TRBD1. Germline CDR1 reads WSHSY; CDR2 reads SAAADI. Trimming at V came to 6 bases and at J to 6 bases, leaving 8 bases not matched to a gene. The CDR3 totals 15 residues. The CDR3 bases are TGCGCCAGCAGCTCCCCGGGACAGCCTAATTCACCCCTCCACTTT. Amino acid sequence: CASSSPGQPNSPLHF.

The chain uses TRBV10-3 and TRBJ2-5, with 10 bases matching TRBD2. The germline V gene encodes CDR1 ENHRY and CDR2 SYGVKD. V dropped 3 bases and J dropped 5; count of bases not matched to a gene: 6. The CDR3 length is 15 residues. The CDR3 nucleotides are TGTGCCATCAGTGAAGAGCGGGGGGGCTCGGAGACCCAGTACTTC. Its protein is CAISEERGGSETQYF.

This clone has just one count. The V and J genes are TRBV7-6 and TRBJ2-5; 8 bases match TRBD2. Germline CDR1 and CDR2: SGHVS and FNYEAQ. After removal of 4 bases from V and 1 base from J, the junction contained 5 bases not matched to a gene. The CDR3 consists of 15 residues. The CDR3 DNA follows: TGTGCCAGCAGCTCCCTTAGCGGGGCCCAAGAGACCCAGTACTTC. Its translation: CASSSLSGAQETQYF.

V and J are TRBV11-2 and TRBJ2-1; no clear D gene. Germline assignment: CDR1 SGHAT and CDR2 FQNNGV. This CDR3 has 15 amino acids. With 5 bases removed from V and 0 bases from J, the gap between germline ends came to 11 bases. CDR3 sequence (DNA): TGTGCCAGCAGCGCGCAGGATCGCTCCTACAATGAGCAGTTCTTC. Its translation is CASSAQDRSYNEQFF.

This clone has more than one count but fewer than ten. The chain combines TRBV27 with TRBJ1-6, with D maybe TRBD1 (6 bases). CDR3 length: 15 residues. Germline V gene data show CDR1 as MNHEY and CDR2 as SMNVEV (reference sequence). Trimming left V 5 bases short and J 7 bases short, with 15 bases between. Here the CDR3 reads CASSMGGPRNSPLHF. The CDR3 nucleotides are TGTGCCAGCAGTATGGGGGGGCCCCGAAATTCACCCCTCCACTTT.

The count of this clone is one. The chain combines TRBV4-1 with TRBJ2-3; TRBD2 matches 10 bases. J gave up 8 bases and V 2 bases, and 10 bases lay outside the gene matches. The germline CDR1 and CDR2 sequences are MGHRA and YSYEKL. The CDR3 has 16 residues. The CDR3 loop is CASSQPSGTSDGTQYF. In DNA form, the CDR3 reads TGCGCCAGCAGCCAACCCAGCGGGACTAGCGATGGTACGCAGTATTTT.

The sample holds one count of this clone. The chain carries TRBV11-2 and TRBJ1-4, with 8 bases lining up with TRBD1. Germline CDR1 and CDR2: SGHAT and FQNNGV. CDR3 length: 17 amino acids. After removal of 5 bases from V and 6 bases from J, the junction contained 14 bases not matched to a gene. The chain's CDR3 is CASSARTGLYTYEKLFF. In nucleotides, the CDR3 is TGTGCCAGCAGCGCGCGGACAGGGCTTTATACTTATGAAAAACTGTTTTTT.

The rearrangement links TRBV2 to TRBJ2-1; no clear D. The CDR3 sequence is 17 residues long. V lost 2 bases and J lost 0, with 14 bases in between. Germline lookup yields CDR1 SNHLY and CDR2 FYNNEI. CDR3 nucleotides: TGTGCCAGCAGTGAATCCCTACCCTATAGCTCCTACAATGAGCAGTTCTTC. Translating gives CASSESLPYSSYNEQFF.

J is TRBJ2-7 and V is TRBV18, with D tentatively TRBD2 (5 bases). CDR1 KGHSH and CDR2 LQKENI come from the germline V gene. CDR3 size: 15 residues. Trimming removed 1 base from V and 0 bases from J, with 10 bases in between. CDR3 sequence (DNA): TGTGCCAGCTCACCACGGACGGGAAGCTCCTACGAGCAGTACTTC. Amino acid sequence: CASSPRTGSSYEQYF.

V and J are TRBV4-2 and TRBJ1-6; D call uncertain. This CDR3 region has 18 residues. Deletions cut 0 bases from V and 6 bases from J, with 18 bases between. Germline CDR1 and CDR2: LGHNA and YNFKEQ. CDR3 nucleotides: TGTGCCAGCAGCCAAGATCCGGGCGGGAGGCAGATTAATTCACCCCTCCACTTT. Its protein product is CASSQDPGGRQINSPLHF.

The chain joins TRBV12-3 or TRBV12-4 to TRBJ2-5; possibly TRBD1 for D (6 bases). The CDR3 sequence is 11 residues long. V was trimmed by 9 bases and J by 5 bases, leaving 10 bases between them. The CDR3 DNA reads as TGTGCCAGTGGACAGTCGGAGACCCAGTACTTC. Amino acid sequence: CASGQSETQYF.

The V call is TRBV6-2 or TRBV6-3, the J call TRBJ1-5; TRBD1 matches at 9 bases. This CDR3 is 17 amino acids long. CDR1 MNHEY and CDR2 SVGEGT come from the germline V gene. The trim removed 5 bases at V and 1 base at J, leaving 9 bases unmatched. This CDR3 is CASSRLGTGNSNQPQHF. For the CDR3, the DNA is TGTGCCAGCAGTCGCTTGGGGACAGGGAACAGCAATCAGCCCCAGCATTTT.

V gene TRBV12-5 combines with J gene TRBJ2-3; 7 bases are shared with TRBD1. J gave up 4 bases and V 3 bases, and 7 bases lay outside the gene matches. The CDR3 is made up of 15 amino acids. Germline values: CDR1 LGHNT, CDR2 FRNRAP. Written as DNA, the CDR3 is TGTGCTAGTGGTTTAGGACAGGTTGGGGCAGATACGCAGTATTTT. Translation gives CASGLGQVGADTQYF.

The chain joins TRBV5-1 to TRBJ1-2; tentatively, D is TRBD1 (5 bases). Germline V gives CDR1 SGHRS, CDR2 YFSETQ. This CDR3 is built from 15 residues. Deletions cut 4 bases from V and 4 bases from J, with 17 bases between. The CDR3 here is CASSEVTQVAYGYTF. CDR3 nucleotides: TGCGCCAGCAGCGAGGTGACACAGGTGGCCTATGGCTACACCTTC.

This clone was counted at least ten times. The chain has TRBV27 and TRBJ1-2; 7 nucleotides line up with TRBD1. This CDR3 is 16 amino acids long. Trimming removed 4 bases from V and 5 bases from J; junction bases left unmatched: 13. Germline V gives CDR1 MNHEY, CDR2 SMNVEV (reference sequence). This chain's CDR3 is CASSWGAPGGGYGYTF. The DNA for the CDR3 is TGTGCCAGCAGTTGGGGGGCCCCAGGGGGTGGTTATGGCTACACCTTC.

The chain recombines TRBV19 with TRBJ2-1; 9 bases line up with TRBD1. Losses at the gene ends were 3 bases for V and 3 bases for J; bases not matched to a gene: 3. Per germline, CDR1 LNHDA and CDR2 SQIVND (reference sequence). The CDR3 contains 15 residues. The CDR3 loop is CASSISGQGYNEQFF. As DNA, the CDR3 is TGTGCCAGTAGTATTTCGGGACAGGGCTACAATGAGCAGTTCTTC. The entire variable domain, with the rest obtained from reference TRBV19 and TRBJ2-1, is as follows: DGGITQSPKYLFRKEGQNVTLSCEQNLNHDAMYWYRQDPGQGLRLIYYSQIVNDFQKGDIAEGYSVSREKKESFPLTVTSAQKNPTAFYLCASSISGQGYNEQFFGPGTRLTVL.

The chain joins TRBV7-9 to TRBJ2-7; D remains unclear. Deletions cut 6 bases from V and 3 bases from J, with 9 bases between. CDR3 length: 12 amino acids. The germline V gene has CDR1 SEHNR and CDR2 FQNEAQ (reference sequence). The CDR3 region has the DNA TGTGCCAGCAGTCTAGTGGGCTACGAGCAGTACTTC. This codes for CASSLVGYEQYF.

The gene calls are TRBV11-2 and TRBJ2-3; D call uncertain. The germline CDR1 and CDR2 sequences are SGHAT and FQNNGV. Trimming left V 3 bases short and J 0 bases short, with 7 bases between. The CDR3 has 14 amino acids. The CDR3, as DNA: TGTGCCAGCAGCTTGGGCCGGAGCACAGATACGCAGTATTTT. Amino acids: CASSLGRSTDTQYF.

This clone came up a few times. The V gene is TRBV5-5, the J gene TRBJ2-3; no reliable D call. There are 15 residues in the CDR3. V lost 2 bases, J lost 2 bases, and 12 bases lay in between. In germline, CDR1 is SGHKS, CDR2 YYEKEE (reference sequence). The CDR3 sequence: CASSFVLILTDTQYF. CDR3 nucleotide sequence: TGTGCCAGCAGCTTCGTCTTAATACTCACAGATACGCAGTATTTT.

This clone showed up just once. This chain joins TRBV11-2 and TRBJ1-1; 7 bases match TRBD1. V shed 5 bases, J shed 4 bases, and the junction held 10 bases outside the gene matches. CDR1 SGHAT and CDR2 FQNNGV come from the germline V gene. The CDR3 loop spans 15 amino acids. The CDR3 region is CASSIGGQWGTEAFF. As DNA, the CDR3 is TGTGCCAGCAGCATTGGGGGACAGTGGGGCACTGAAGCTTTCTTT.

At least ten counts were recorded for this clone. For the CDR3, the DNA is TGTGCCAGCAGTTACTCGACAGGTGGGGCCAACGTCCTGACTTTC. Translation: CASSYSTGGANVLTF. This chain uses TRBV6-5 with TRBJ2-6; tentative D call: TRBD1 (6 bases). The CDR3 consists of 15 residues. The V gene lost 0 bases and the J gene lost 3 bases, with 6 bases spanning the gap. Per germline, CDR1 MNHEY and CDR2 SVGAGI.

The chain joins TRBV27 to TRBJ1-6, with 11 bases lining up with TRBD1. The J segment lost 8 bases and the V segment lost 3 bases, leaving 6 bases of the junction unmatched. CDR1 and CDR2 from the germline V gene are MNHEY and SMNVEV (reference sequence). The CDR3 is 16 residues long. This CDR3 is CASSFRWGQGDSPLHF. The CDR3, as DNA: TGTGCCAGCAGTTTCCGGTGGGGACAGGGGGATTCACCCCTCCACTTT.

The V call is TRBV11-2, the J call TRBJ1-4, with a weak D call TRBD1 (5 bases). Germline assignment: CDR1 SGHAT and CDR2 FQNNGV. The CDR3 contains 14 residues. The V end lost 7 bases, the J end lost 7 bases, and 16 bases lay between the germline ends. CDR3 in DNA: TGTGCCAGCACCTTTTGGGGGGGAGGTGAAAAACTGTTTTTT. It is translated as CASTFWGGGEKLFF. The entire variable domain, with the rest obtained from reference TRBV11-2 and TRBJ1-4, is as follows: EAGVAQSPRYKIIEKRQSVAFWCNPISGHATLYWYQQILGQGPKLLIQFQNNGVVDDSQLPKDRFSAERLKGVDSTLKIQPAKLEDSAVYLCASTFWGGGEKLFFGSGTQLSVL.

Concerning this clone itself: Here the CDR3 omits its conserved ending phenylalanine or tryptophan, so a read error is the likely source. Because the CDR3's place on the DNA is in doubt, the DNA is left out and the CDR3 is given as listed by TCRdb. This rearrangement joins TRBV6-2 or TRBV6-3 to TRBJ2-7; the listed D gene, TRBD2, was not tested against the DNA. The germline CDR1 and CDR2 sequences are MNHEY and SVGEGT. The CDR3 comprises 15 residues, both ends counted. The CDR3 here is CASSYGTSGGLPRLL.

This chain joins TRBV6-4 and TRBJ2-1; 8 nucleotides match TRBD2. J was trimmed by 4 bases and V by 3 bases; bases with no gene match: 8. Germline lookup yields CDR1 MRHNA and CDR2 SNTAGT. The CDR3 spans 16 residues. In DNA, the CDR3 is TGTGCCAGCAGTGAATCGGTAGCGGGGCTATACAATGAGCAGTTCTTC. Protein sequence: CASSESVAGLYNEQFF.

The chain combines TRBV5-4 with TRBJ1-2; 8 nucleotides align to TRBD1. CDR3 length: 17 amino acids. Germline CDR1 and CDR2: SGHNT and YYREEE (reference sequence). Trimming cost V 7 bases and J 8 bases; bases outside gene matches: 22. The CDR3 region has the DNA TGTGCCAGCGAGACGAGCCGATCCGGGACAGGATGGGACGGCTACACCTTC. Residues: CASETSRSGTGWDGYTF. The full variable domain, in which reference TRBV5-4 and TRBJ1-2 provide the parts outside the CDR3, is ETGVTQSPTHLIKTRGQQVTLRCSSQSGHNTVSWYQQALGQGPQFIFQYYREEENGRGNFPPRFSGLQFPNYSSELNVNALELDDSALYLCASETSRSGTGWDGYTFGSGTRLTVV.

This chain's CDR3 is CASSATSGGAGDTQYF. The CDR3 nucleotides read TGTGCCAGCAGCGCGACTAGCGGGGGGGCGGGGGATACGCAGTATTTT. The rearrangement uses TRBV7-9 and TRBJ2-3; 14 nucleotides line up with TRBD2. Germline trimming cut 5 bases from V and 6 bases from J; bases unmatched to any gene: 7. Germline V lookup: CDR1 SEHNR, CDR2 FQNEAQ (reference sequence). The CDR3 spans 16 residues. Combining the CDR3 with reference TRBV7-9 and TRBJ2-3 gives the whole variable domain DTGVSQNPRHKITKRGQNVTFRCDPISEHNRLYWYRQTLGQGPEFLTYFQNEAQLEKSRLLSDRFSAERPKGSFSTLEIQRTEQGDSAMYLCASSATSGGAGDTQYFGPGTRLTVL.

V usage is TRBV6-5 and J usage is TRBJ2-7, with D maybe TRBD2 (6 bases). The V end was cut by 2 bases, the J end by 3 bases, with 11 bases between. The CDR3 contains 14 residues. Germline loops: CDR1 MNHEY, CDR2 SVGAGI. The CDR3 sequence is CASSYDLEGYEQYF. The CDR3 nucleotides read TGTGCCAGCAGTTACGATCTGGAGGGCTACGAGCAGTACTTC.

The V and J genes are TRBV9 and TRBJ1-3, with D perhaps TRBD1 (5 bases). The V and J ends lost 4 bases and 0 bases respectively, with 14 bases between them. Germline CDR1 SGDLS, CDR2 YYNGEE. The CDR3 is 16 amino acids. The CDR3 reads CASSPVGGLSGNTIYF. The CDR3 DNA reads as TGTGCCAGCAGCCCCGTCGGGGGACTCTCTGGAAACACCATATATTTT. Using reference TRBV9 and TRBJ1-3 for the parts outside the CDR3, the full variable domain is DSGVTQTPKHLITATGQRVTLRCSPRSGDLSVYWYQQSLDQGLQFLIQYYNGEERAKGNILERFSAQQFPDLHSELNLSSLELGDSALYFCASSPVGGLSGNTIYFGEGSWLTVV.

This clone was seen just once. The chain joins TRBV5-6 to TRBJ2-4; D remains ambiguous. The germline V gene encodes CDR1 SGHDT and CDR2 YYEEEE. V dropped 3 bases and J dropped 5 bases, with 9 bases sitting between them. The CDR3 is 13 residues long. The chain's CDR3 is CASSYDTENIQYF. The DNA of the CDR3 is TGTGCCAGCAGCTATGACACGGAAAACATTCAGTACTTC.

The chain couples TRBV6-6 to TRBJ2-7; a possible D gene is TRBD1 (6 bases). The CDR3 loop spans 11 amino acids. Germline CDR1 is MNHNY and CDR2 is SVGAGI (reference sequence). V was trimmed by 5 bases and J by 9 bases, leaving 11 bases between them. CDR3 nucleotides: TGTGCCAGCAGTCGACAGGAGGCGCAGTACTTC. Amino acid sequence: CASSRQEAQYF.